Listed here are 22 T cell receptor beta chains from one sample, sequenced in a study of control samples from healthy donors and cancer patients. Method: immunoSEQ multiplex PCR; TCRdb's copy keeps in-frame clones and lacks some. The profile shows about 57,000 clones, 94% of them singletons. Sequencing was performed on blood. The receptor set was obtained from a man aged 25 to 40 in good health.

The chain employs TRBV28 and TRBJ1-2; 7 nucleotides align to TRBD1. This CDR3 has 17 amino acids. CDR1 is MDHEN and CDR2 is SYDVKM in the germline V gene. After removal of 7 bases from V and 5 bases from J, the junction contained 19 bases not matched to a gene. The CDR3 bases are TGTGCCAGCATCCCTACGGGTCCCTCGGGGACAGTTTATGGCTACACCTTC. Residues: CASIPTGPSGTVYGYTF.

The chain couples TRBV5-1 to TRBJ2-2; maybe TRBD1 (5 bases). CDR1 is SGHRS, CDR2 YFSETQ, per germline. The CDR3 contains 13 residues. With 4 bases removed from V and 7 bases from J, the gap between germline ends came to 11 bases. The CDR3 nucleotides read TGCGCCAGCAGCGCAGGGTCCGGCGGGGAGCTGTTTTTT. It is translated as CASSAGSGGELFF.

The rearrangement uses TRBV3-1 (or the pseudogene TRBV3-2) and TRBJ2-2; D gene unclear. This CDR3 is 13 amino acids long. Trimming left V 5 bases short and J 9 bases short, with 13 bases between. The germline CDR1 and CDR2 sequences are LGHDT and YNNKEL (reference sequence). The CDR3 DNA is TGTGCCAGCAGCACGTTCCTTGCACGGGAGCTGTTTTTT. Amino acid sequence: CASSTFLARELFF.

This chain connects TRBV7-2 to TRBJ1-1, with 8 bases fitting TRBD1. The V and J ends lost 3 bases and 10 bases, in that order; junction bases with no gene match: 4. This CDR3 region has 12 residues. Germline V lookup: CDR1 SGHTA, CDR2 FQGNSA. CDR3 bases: TGTGCCAGCAGCTTCCAGGGGGCGCGAGCTTTCTTT. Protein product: CASSFQGARAFF. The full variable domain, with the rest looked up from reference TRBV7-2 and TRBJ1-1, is GAGVSQSPSNKVTEKGKDVELRCDPISGHTALYWYRQSLGQGLEFLIYFQGNSAPDKSGLPSDRFSAERTGGSVSTLTIQRTQQEDSAVYLCASSFQGARAFFGQGTRLTVV.

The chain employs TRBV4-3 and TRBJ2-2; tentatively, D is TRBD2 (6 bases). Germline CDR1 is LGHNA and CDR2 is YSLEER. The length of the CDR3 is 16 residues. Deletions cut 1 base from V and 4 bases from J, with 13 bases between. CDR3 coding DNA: TGCGCCAGCAGCCAAGTGGTAGGGACTGTCACCGGGGAGCTGTTTTTT. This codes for CASSQVVGTVTGELFF.

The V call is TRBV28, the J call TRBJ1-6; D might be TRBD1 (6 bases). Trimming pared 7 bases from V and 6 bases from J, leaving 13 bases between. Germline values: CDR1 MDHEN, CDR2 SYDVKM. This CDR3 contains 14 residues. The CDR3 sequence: CASNLGQPNSPLHF. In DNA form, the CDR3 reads TGTGCCAGCAACCTCGGACAGCCTAATTCACCCCTCCACTTT.

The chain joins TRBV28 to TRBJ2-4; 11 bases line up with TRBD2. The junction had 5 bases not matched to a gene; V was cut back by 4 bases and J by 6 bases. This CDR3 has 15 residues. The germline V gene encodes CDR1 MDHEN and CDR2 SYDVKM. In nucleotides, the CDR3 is TGTGCCAGCAGTTCCCCCGGGACTAGCGGAAACATTCAGTACTTC. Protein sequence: CASSSPGTSGNIQYF.

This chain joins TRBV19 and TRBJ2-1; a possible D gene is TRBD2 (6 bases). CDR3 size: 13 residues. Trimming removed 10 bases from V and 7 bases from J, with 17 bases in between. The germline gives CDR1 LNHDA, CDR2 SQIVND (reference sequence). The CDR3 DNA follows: TGTGCCACGGATACCGGGGGAATAAATGAGCAGTTCTTC. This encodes CATDTGGINEQFF. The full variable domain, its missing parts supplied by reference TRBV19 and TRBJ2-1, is DGGITQSPKYLFRKEGQNVTLSCEQNLNHDAMYWYRQDPGQGLRLIYYSQIVNDFQKGDIAEGYSVSREKKESFPLTVTSAQKNPTAFYLCATDTGGINEQFFGPGTRLTVL.

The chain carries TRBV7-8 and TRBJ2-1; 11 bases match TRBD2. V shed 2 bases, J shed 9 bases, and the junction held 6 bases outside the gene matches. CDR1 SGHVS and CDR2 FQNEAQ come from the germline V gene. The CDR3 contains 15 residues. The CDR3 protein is CASSLQTSGKGEQFF. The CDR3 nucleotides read TGTGCCAGCAGCTTACAGACTAGCGGGAAGGGTGAGCAGTTCTTC.

In DNA, the CDR3 is TGTGCCAGCAGTGAGCCCACAGGGGTGACAGATACGCAGTATTTT. It encodes CASSEPTGVTDTQYF. V gene TRBV6-2 or TRBV6-3 combines with J gene TRBJ2-3; 7 bases agree with TRBD1. Germline CDR1 MNHEY, CDR2 SVGEGT. With 5 bases clipped from V and 3 bases from J, the junction kept 8 bases outside the gene matches. The CDR3 runs 15 residues.

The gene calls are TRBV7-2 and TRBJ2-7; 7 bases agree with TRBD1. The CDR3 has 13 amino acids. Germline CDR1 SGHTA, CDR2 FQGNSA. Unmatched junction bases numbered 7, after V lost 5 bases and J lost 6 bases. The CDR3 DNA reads TGTGCCAGCAGCCCTAGGACAGGCCCCGAGCAGTACTTC. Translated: CASSPRTGPEQYF.

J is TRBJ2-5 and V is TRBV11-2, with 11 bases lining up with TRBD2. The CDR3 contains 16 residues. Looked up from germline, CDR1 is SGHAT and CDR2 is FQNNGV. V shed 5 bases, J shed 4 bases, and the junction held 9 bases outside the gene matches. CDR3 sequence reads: CASSLRGGLAVETQYF. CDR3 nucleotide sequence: TGTGCCAGCAGCCTAAGGGGGGGACTAGCGGTAGAGACCCAGTACTTC.

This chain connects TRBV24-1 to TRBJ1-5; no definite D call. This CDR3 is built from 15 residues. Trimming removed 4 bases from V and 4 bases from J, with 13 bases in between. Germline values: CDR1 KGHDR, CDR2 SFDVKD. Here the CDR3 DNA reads TGTGCCACCAGTGAGGACCACAGCCTGAATCAGCCCCAGCATTTT. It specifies CATSEDHSLNQPQHF.

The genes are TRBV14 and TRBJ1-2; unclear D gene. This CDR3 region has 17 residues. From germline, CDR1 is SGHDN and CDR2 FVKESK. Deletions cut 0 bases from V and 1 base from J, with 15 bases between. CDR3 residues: CASSQDPWAEDNYGYTF. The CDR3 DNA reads TGTGCCAGCAGCCAAGATCCCTGGGCAGAGGATAACTATGGCTACACCTTC.

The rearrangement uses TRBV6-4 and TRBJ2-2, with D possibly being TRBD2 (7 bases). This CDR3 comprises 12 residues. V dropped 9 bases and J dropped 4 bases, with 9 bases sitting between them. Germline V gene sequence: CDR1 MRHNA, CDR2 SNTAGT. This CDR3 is CASRGGTGELFF. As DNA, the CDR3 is TGTGCCAGTAGGGGGGGCACCGGGGAGCTGTTTTTT.

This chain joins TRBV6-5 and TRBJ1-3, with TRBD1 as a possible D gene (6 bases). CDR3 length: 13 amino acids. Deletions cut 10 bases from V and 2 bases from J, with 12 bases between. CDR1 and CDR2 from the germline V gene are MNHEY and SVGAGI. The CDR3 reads CATLGGPGNTIYF. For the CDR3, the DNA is TGTGCCACTCTGGGGGGCCCTGGAAACACCATATATTTT.

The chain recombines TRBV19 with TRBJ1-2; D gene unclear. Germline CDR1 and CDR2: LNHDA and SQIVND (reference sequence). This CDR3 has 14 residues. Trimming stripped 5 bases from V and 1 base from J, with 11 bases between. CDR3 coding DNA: TGTGCCAGTAGTTACAGTGCCCTTAACTATGGCTACACCTTC. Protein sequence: CASSYSALNYGYTF.

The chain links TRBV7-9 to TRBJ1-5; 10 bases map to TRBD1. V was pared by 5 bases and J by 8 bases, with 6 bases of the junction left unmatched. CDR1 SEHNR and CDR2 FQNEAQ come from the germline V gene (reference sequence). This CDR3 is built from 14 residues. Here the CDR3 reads CASSPGTGEKPQHF. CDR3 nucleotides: TGTGCCAGCAGCCCTGGGACAGGGGAGAAGCCCCAGCATTTT.

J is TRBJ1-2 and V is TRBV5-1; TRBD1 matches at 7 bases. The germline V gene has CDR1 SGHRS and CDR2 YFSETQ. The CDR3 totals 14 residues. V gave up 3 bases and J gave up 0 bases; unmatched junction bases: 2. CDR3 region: CASSSGQTNYGYTF. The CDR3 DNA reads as TGCGCCAGCAGCTCGGGACAGACTAACTATGGCTACACCTTC.

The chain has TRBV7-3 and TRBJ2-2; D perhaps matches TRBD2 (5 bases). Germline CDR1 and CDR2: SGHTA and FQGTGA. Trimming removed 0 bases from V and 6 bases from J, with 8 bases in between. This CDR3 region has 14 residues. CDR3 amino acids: CASSLTEGAGELFF. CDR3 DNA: TGTGCCAGCAGCTTAACCGAGGGTGCCGGGGAGCTGTTTTTT. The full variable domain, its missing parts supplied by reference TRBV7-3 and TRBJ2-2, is GAGVSQTPSNKVTEKGKYVELRCDPISGHTALYWYRQSLGQGPEFLIYFQGTGAADDSGLPNDRFFAVRPEGSVSTLKIQRTERGDSAVYLCASSLTEGAGELFFGEGSRLTVL.

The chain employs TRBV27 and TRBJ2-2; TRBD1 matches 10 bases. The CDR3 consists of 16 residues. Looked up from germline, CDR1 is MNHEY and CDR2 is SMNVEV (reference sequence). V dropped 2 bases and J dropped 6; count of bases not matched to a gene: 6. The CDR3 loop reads CASSLGDRGLAGELFF. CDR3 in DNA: TGTGCCAGCAGTTTAGGTGACAGGGGGCTCGCCGGGGAGCTGTTTTTT.

The CDR3 sequence: CASSPPKTNTEAFF. The CDR3 DNA is TGTGCCAGCAGCCCCCCGAAAACGAACACTGAAGCTTTCTTT. This chain joins TRBV7-9 and TRBJ1-1; D call uncertain. Germline lookup yields CDR1 SEHNR and CDR2 FQNEAQ (reference sequence). V lost 5 bases, J lost 1 base, and 11 bases lay in between. This CDR3 is built from 14 residues.